The sequence of this TCR beta chain was determined in a study of early stage breast cancer tumors (dated 2017 in TCRdb). As for the study more broadly: Of the roughly 15 invasive breast tumors, roughly 12 were found to be estrogen receptor-positive, progesterone receptor-positive and HER2-negative. A total of over 2 million templates, representing some 1,000,000 unique clonotypes, were detected across all samples. Eight of the 12 ER+/PR+/HER2- tumors were invasive ductal carcinomas, while the other four were invasive lobular carcinomas. On average, each sample had 9 to 10-fold read coverage.

The study profiled bulk TCR beta-chain repertoires in matched peripheral blood, tumor and adjacent normal breast tissue taken from some 17 patients with early-stage breast cancer. Before surgery, roughly 4.5-10 mL of whole blood was collected into EDTA tubes and then processed within 2 hours. Ficoll-Paque centrifugation in SepMate-50 tubes was used to isolate peripheral blood mononuclear cells. For storage in liquid nitrogen, PBMCs were cryopreserved as aliquots of about 2 to 4.5 million cells in roughly 90% FBS with roughly 10% DMSO. Genomic DNA was extracted with the Qiagen AllPrep DNA/RNA Mini kit. Each sample was amplified as two independent genomic DNA replicates: around 0.5 ug for blood and about 1.4 ug for tumor or normal breast. Following the manufacturer's instructions, the ImmunoSeq Intro kit was used to carry out TCRB sequencing on genomic DNA. For absolute quantification, the approximately 30-cycle multiplex PCR included proprietary primers along with spike-in control sequences. Single-end 150-bp reads were used to sequence an 87-bp fragment spanning the CDR3 and the flanking V and J genes. Each lane of an Illumina MiSeq running version 3.0 chemistry carried seven multiplexed samples, with two replicates apiece. Under the source paper's analysis protocol: The vendor's proprietary pipeline processed the raw data and merged both replicates into a single result for each sample. To define clonotypes, the study grouped productive rearrangements that shared the V-gene family, CDR3 amino acid sequence and J-gene segment. To compute clonality, the normalized Shannon entropy (Pielou evenness) of TCRB abundances was subtracted from 1. To estimate T cell density, the total number of templates was divided by the number of input cells, which was inferred from the amount of DNA input. Total repertoire diversity and clonality were estimated with Recon using default parameters. Clonotypes with over 0.1% abundance in tumor and at least 32-fold higher abundance in tumor than in normal breast were defined as tumor-enriched. Imported from immuneACCESS, the table was reduced by TCRdb to in-frame sequences with V and J called. These copies leave out some clones; in studies compared against another copy, an unresolved V gene accounts for under half, and the cause of the remainder is not known. V, J and clone size derive from that table, while D and trimming were established from the DNA sequence. Here the sample has 20,000 to 25,000 clones; 76% occur a single time. About a quarter of the sample is taken by the ten largest.

The research as a whole found: Analysis by tumor subtype was prevented by the small cohort size. Repertoires from blood resembled normal breast more closely than tumor, and using blood as a reference for each tissue separated tumor from normal in about 90% of the 16 patients. Tumors showed roughly 2.3-fold higher T cell density and higher clonality than adjacent normal breast tissue. Enriched TCRB sequences shared across patients were mostly commonly generated sequences, unlikely to play an important role in the tumor microenvironment. Chain pairing and functional markers such as CD4, CD8 and FOXP3 were not captured by bulk genomic DNA sequencing of unsorted cells.

Here V drops 6 bases and J drops 8 bases, and the junction holds 8 bases not matched to any gene. CDR1 LNHDA and CDR2 SQIVND are derived from the germline V gene (reference sequence). The CDR3 runs 14 residues from the cysteine to the phenylalanine. Here the CDR3 DNA is all that survives: 42 bases in frame from base 1. This clone was seen only a few times. No antigen is known for it. No much larger clonotype is one base removed from it; base qualities were not supplied. Material: blood. This sequence uses TRBV19 and TRBJ1-3; 9 bases in the middle match TRBD1. The clonotype was recovered from a person between 55 and 70 years old with breast cancer. The DNA is TGTGCCAGTAGCACCGGGACAGGGCTTTACACCATATATTTT. Its amino acids are CASSTGTGLYTIYF.